By proportion, the clone carrying this T cell receptor (beta chain) is medium-sized. The length of the CDR3 is 12 residues. Germline V gene lookup returns CDR1 LNHDA and CDR2 SQIVND (reference sequence). V dropped 6 bases and J dropped 4 bases, with 9 bases sitting between them. Each molecule of TCR cDNA was tagged with one unique molecular identifier. TCRdb called the 5' RACE reads again in MiXCR, with one record for every CDR3 protein. The data contain around 29,000 distinct CDR3 sequences, roughly a tenth of them singletons. The data derive from a study of spatial heterogeneity in lung cancer. Study information: The donor population consisted of some 72 patients with untreated, early-stage non-small cell lung cancer. The average appearance count of each unique TCR and UMI combination in raw reads was more than ten. Sequenced follow-up PBMC samples came a median of about 23 months after resection, where available.

Time point in this sample: blood at routine non-recurrence follow-up after resection. The material sequenced was PBMCs, taken at follow-up. The chain recombines TRBV19 with TRBJ1-2; D is unclear. The source of this sequence is a female donor with early-stage non-small cell lung cancer. For the CDR3, the DNA is TGTGCCAGTAGGGAGGGCACCTATGGCTACACCTTC. Translation: CASREGTYGYTF.